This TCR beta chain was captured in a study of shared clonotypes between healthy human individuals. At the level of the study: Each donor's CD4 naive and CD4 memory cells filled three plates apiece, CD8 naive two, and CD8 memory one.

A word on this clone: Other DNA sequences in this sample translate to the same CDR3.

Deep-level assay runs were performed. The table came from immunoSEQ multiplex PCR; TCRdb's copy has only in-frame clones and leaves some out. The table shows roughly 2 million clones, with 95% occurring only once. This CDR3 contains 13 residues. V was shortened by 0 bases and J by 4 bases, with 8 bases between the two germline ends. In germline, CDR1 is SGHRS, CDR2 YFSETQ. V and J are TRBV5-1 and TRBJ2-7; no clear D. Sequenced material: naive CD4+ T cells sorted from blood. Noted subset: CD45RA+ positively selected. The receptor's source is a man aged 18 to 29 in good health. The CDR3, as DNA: TGCGCCAGCAGCTTGGGCGGTGGATACGAGCAGTACTTC. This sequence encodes CASSLGGGYEQYF.